These 14 T cell receptor beta chains came from one sample sequenced in a study of CD8 T cells in ankylosing spondylitis. Study conclusions and caveats: Blood of patients with ankylosing spondylitis appeared to be characterized by a TCR beta motif of roughly eight highly homologous variants.

Using its own MiXCR run on the 5' RACE reads, TCRdb lists one record per CDR3 protein. The sample contains a few hundred thousand distinct CDR3 sequences, 9.5% to 15% of which appear only once. No antigen has been identified for these receptors. Sequenced material: blood, either unsorted or a sorted T cell fraction (not recorded which). These receptor sequences come from a male donor with ankylosing spondylitis.

This chain links TRBV19 with TRBJ1-2; no firm D call. The V gene lost 5 bases and the J gene lost 0 bases, with 13 bases spanning the gap. Germline values: CDR1 LNHDA, CDR2 SQIVND (reference sequence). The length of the CDR3 is 15 residues. The CDR3 nucleotides are TGTGCCAGTAGTGCTCAAGGTCATGCTAACTATGGCTACACCTTC. It codes for CASSAQGHANYGYTF.

Notes on this clonotype: A clone one base away is much larger, so this may be a read error. The chain employs TRBV20-1 and TRBJ1-6; D possibly corresponds to TRBD1 (6 bases). CDR3 length: 16 amino acids. Per germline, CDR1 DFQATT and CDR2 SNEGSKA (reference sequence). The CDR3 loop is CSARGGAGGDNSPLYF. DNA of the CDR3: TGCAGTGCCCGAGGGGGAGCTGGGGGGGATAATTCACCCCTCTACTTT.

This clonotype was observed at least ten times. The chain carries TRBV6-1 and TRBJ2-3, with TRBD1 matching 8 bases. V dropped 2 bases and J dropped 4; count of bases not matched to a gene: 5. CDR1 MNHNS and CDR2 SASEGT come from the germline V gene. There are 15 residues in the CDR3. The CDR3: CASSEQGARADTQYF. CDR3 DNA sequence: TGTGCCAGCAGTGAACAGGGGGCGAGGGCAGATACGCAGTATTTT.

V usage is TRBV20-1 and J usage is TRBJ1-1, with a weak D call TRBD1 (6 bases). The germline V gene has CDR1 DFQATT and CDR2 SNEGSKA (reference sequence). V lost 8 bases to trimming and J lost 10 bases, with 23 bases between them. There are 13 residues in the CDR3. CDR3: CSRSLGAEGRAFF. As DNA, the CDR3 is TGCAGTAGGAGTCTGGGGGCGGAGGGAAGAGCTTTCTTT.

The chain joins TRBV24-1 to TRBJ2-7; 7 positions agree with TRBD2. This CDR3 is 13 amino acids long. V shed 8 bases, J shed 3 bases, and the junction held 6 bases outside the gene matches. Germline V CDR1 and CDR2: KGHDR, SFDVKD. The CDR3 is CATMGGIGYEQYF. CDR3 sequence (DNA): TGTGCCACCATGGGAGGGATCGGCTACGAGCAGTACTTC.

The rearrangement joins TRBV6-5 to TRBJ2-7; TRBD2 matches 9 bases. V was pared by 4 bases and J by 0 bases, with 7 bases of the junction left unmatched. This CDR3 comprises 16 residues. Germline V gives CDR1 MNHEY, CDR2 SVGAGI. The CDR3 reads CASSFPGTSTSYEQYF. DNA of the CDR3: TGTGCCAGCAGTTTTCCCGGGACTAGCACCTCCTACGAGCAGTACTTC.

This clonotype has ten or more counts. This chain connects TRBV12-3 or TRBV12-4 to TRBJ2-4; possibly TRBD1 for D (6 bases). V was trimmed by 6 bases and J by 6 bases, leaving 15 bases between them. This CDR3 region has 14 residues. The CDR3 loop is CASSQQGSGNIQYF. DNA for the CDR3: TGTGCCAGCAGCCAACAGGGATCGGGAAACATTCAGTACTTC.

This chain connects TRBV27 to TRBJ2-6; the D gene is possibly TRBD1 (5 bases). In germline, CDR1 is MNHEY, CDR2 SMNVEV (reference sequence). CDR3 length equals 14 residues. Trimming stripped 5 bases from V and 5 bases from J, with 10 bases between. The CDR3 DNA is TGTGCCAGCAGTCCAAGACAGCGGGCCAACGTCCTGACTTTC. Protein product: CASSPRQRANVLTF.

The gene calls are TRBV30 and TRBJ2-4; D is unclear. The ends were cut back, 2 bases at V and 8 bases at J, with 16 bases in the middle. Germline assignment: CDR1 GTSNPN and CDR2 SVGIG (reference sequence). CDR3 size: 14 residues. The CDR3 reads CAWSLVGVQDIQYF. CDR3 nucleotides: TGTGCCTGGAGTTTAGTTGGGGTTCAGGACATTCAGTACTTC.

The V call is TRBV30, the J call TRBJ2-1; D not resolved. This CDR3 is 14 amino acids long. Per germline, CDR1 GTSNPN and CDR2 SVGIG (reference sequence). V was clipped by 0 bases and J by 4 bases, with 10 bases between them. The CDR3 sequence: CAWSVPAKYNEQFF. CDR3 bases: TGTGCCTGGAGTGTACCGGCGAAATACAATGAGCAGTTCTTC.

This clonotype was seen a few times. The chain links TRBV20-1 to TRBJ1-6, with D possibly TRBD1 on 6 matching bases. The germline CDR1 and CDR2 sequences are DFQATT and SNEGSKA (reference sequence). V shed 5 bases and J shed 0 bases, with 11 bases lying between them. CDR3 size: 15 residues. CDR3 region: CSAPQGNSYNSPLHF. The DNA for the CDR3 is TGCAGTGCTCCCCAGGGGAACTCCTATAATTCACCCCTCCACTTT.

In this sample, this clonotype turned up many times. The V call is TRBV12-3 or TRBV12-4, the J call TRBJ1-1; possibly TRBD1 for D (5 bases). The CDR3 is made up of 13 amino acids. Trimming removed 8 bases from V and 4 bases from J, with 14 bases in between. The CDR3: CASYEGGATEAFF. Here the CDR3 DNA reads TGTGCCAGCTACGAGGGAGGGGCCACTGAAGCTTTCTTT.

This rearrangement joins TRBV9 to TRBJ1-1, with D uncertain. Trimming took 4 bases from V and 0 from J, leaving 7 bases between them. Germline CDR1 reads SGDLS; CDR2 reads YYNGEE. This CDR3 contains 13 residues. The CDR3 coding sequence is TGTGCCAGCAGCTATACGGTGAACACTGAAGCTTTCTTT. Amino acid sequence: CASSYTVNTEAFF.

This clonotype was picked up a small number of times. The chain employs TRBV21-1 and TRBJ2-3; TRBD2 reflects the table's D call only, with no check against the DNA. TRBV21-1 has pseudogene status. The CDR3 extends over 16 amino acids. CDR3 DNA: TGTGCCAGCAGCGTGGCCGGGCCTCCTAGCACAGATACGCAGTATTTT. This sequence encodes CASSVAGPPSTDTQYF.